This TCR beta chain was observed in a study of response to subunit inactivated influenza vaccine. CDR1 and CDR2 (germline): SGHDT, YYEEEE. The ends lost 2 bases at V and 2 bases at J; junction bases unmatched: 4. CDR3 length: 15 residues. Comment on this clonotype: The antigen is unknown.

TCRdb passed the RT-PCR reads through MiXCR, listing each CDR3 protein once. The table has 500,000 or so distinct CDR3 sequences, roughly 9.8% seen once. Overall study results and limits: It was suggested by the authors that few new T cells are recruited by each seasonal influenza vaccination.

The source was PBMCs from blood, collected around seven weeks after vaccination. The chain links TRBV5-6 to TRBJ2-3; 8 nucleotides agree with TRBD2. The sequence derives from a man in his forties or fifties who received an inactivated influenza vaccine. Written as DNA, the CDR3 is TGTGCCAGCAGCTTAATAGCGGGGCACACAGATACGCAGTATTTT. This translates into CASSLIAGHTDTQYF.